This T cell receptor (beta chain) was profiled in a study of T-cell reconstitution after alpha-beta-depleted transplantation in children (dated by TCRdb to the mid-2010s). As for the study more broadly: Using TCR repertoire profiling, the study followed T-cell immune reconstitution in a quantitative way in children after TCRalphabeta/CD19-depleted allogeneic hematopoietic cell transplantation.

The sample holds a few counts of this clonotype. This receptor's antigen is unknown. Base quality data are lacking; no much larger clone is found one base away. Via the germline V gene (reference sequence), CDR1 is LGHDT and CDR2 YNNKEL. CDR3 length: 15 amino acids, cysteine to phenylalanine. The read is trimmed to its CDR3 DNA, 45 bases read in frame from base 1. Relative to germline, V is missing 7 bases and J is missing 0 bases, with 4 bases of the junction outside any gene match. Library preparation used PCR. These reads were obtained on an Illumina HiSeq 2500. To normalize quantification of the TCRbeta repertoire, the TCR libraries were built with molecular barcoding that relied on unique molecular identifiers. TCRdb trimmed public reads at Q25 via fastp, called clones via MiXCR and kept in-frame beta chains. Rows merge per CDR3 protein into single entries with the most common DNA and genes. This sample lists about 540,000 distinct CDR3 sequences; approximately 20% were detected once. The ten biggest clones cover approximately 3% of the sample.

The rearrangement joined TRBV3-1 to TRBJ2-7, and TRBD2 matches 12 of the central bases. The material sequenced was PBMCs from the stem cell graft donor, taken from the stem cell graft. This receptor was identified in a human donor who donated a stem cell graft to a child with acute lymphoblastic leukemia. The nucleotide sequence is TGTGCCAGCATCCCGACTAGCGGGAGCTCCTACGAGCAGTACTTC. It encodes CASIPTSGSSYEQYF.